The 26 T cell receptor beta chains below come from one sample, sequenced in a study of regulatory T cells in long-lasting Graves disease. Construction of TCR beta libraries relied on iRepertoire HTBI primers and on Arm-PCR targeting CDR3 regions. TCRdb redid the calling of the multiplex PCR reads with MiXCR, one entry per CDR3 protein. This sample has 400,000 to 550,000 distinct CDR3 sequences, with 16% found just once. Time point denoted: newly diagnosed GD, antithyroid drugs for less than 3 months. There was RNA extracted from PBMCs, and the TCR library was made from it. This sample also belongs to another study, concerning T cells in Graves' hyperthyroidism and ophthalmopathy.

The material was peripheral blood mononuclear cells (PBMCs), obtained at new diagnosis, from a patient treated with antithyroid drugs. Receptors were obtained from a woman in her twenties or thirties with Graves disease.

This clonotype was counted ten times or more. The genes are TRBV27 and TRBJ2-3, with D perhaps TRBD2 (5 bases). The V gene's germline CDR1 is MNHEY and CDR2 SMNVEV (reference sequence). Trimming cost V 5 bases and J 13 bases, with 16 bases left between them. The CDR3 length is 12 residues. The CDR3 here is CASSEGQAREYF. For the CDR3, the DNA is TGTGCCAGCAGTGAGGGTCAGGCGAGGGAGTATTTT.

This clonotype was seen only a few times. The chain is built from TRBV7-9 and TRBJ1-4; 7 bases fit TRBD1. Germline loops: CDR1 SEHNR, CDR2 FQNEAQ (reference sequence). The J segment lost 10 bases and the V segment lost 1 base, leaving 12 bases of the junction unmatched. This CDR3 is 16 amino acids long. The CDR3 sequence is CASSLEQGSLGGKLFF. The DNA of the CDR3 is TGTGCCAGCAGCTTAGAACAGGGGAGTTTGGGAGGAAAACTGTTTTTT.

The chain links TRBV29-1 to TRBJ2-7; tentatively, D is TRBD1 (6 bases). Germline V CDR1 and CDR2: SQVTM, ANQGSEA. Trimming cost V 7 bases and J 4 bases, with 17 bases left between them. The CDR3 runs 13 residues. Here the CDR3 reads CSGMATGEYEQYF. In nucleotides, the CDR3 is TGCAGCGGGATGGCGACAGGTGAATACGAGCAGTACTTC.

This rearrangement joins TRBV7-9 to TRBJ1-6; D call uncertain. The CDR3 extends over 12 amino acids. V lost 3 bases and J 7 bases, leaving 4 bases between the germline ends. Germline-derived CDR1 and CDR2 are SEHNR and FQNEAQ (reference sequence). This chain's CDR3 is CASSFRNSPLHF. CDR3 nucleotides: TGTGCCAGCAGCTTTAGAAATTCACCCCTCCACTTT.

In its sample, this clonotype was seen many times. The chain employs TRBV12-3 or TRBV12-4 and TRBJ2-7, with 7 positions matching TRBD2. The CDR3 runs to 17 residues. The junction had 11 bases not matched to a gene; V was cut back by 2 bases and J by 1 base. The CDR3 reads CASSLRASGQRSYEQYF. In DNA form, the CDR3 reads TGTGCCAGCAGTTTAAGGGCTAGCGGTCAAAGATCCTACGAGCAGTACTTC.

This clonotype has a count of ten or more. The V call is TRBV28, the J call TRBJ2-1; D ambiguous. The CDR3 has 14 residues. V was trimmed by 7 bases and J by 0 bases, leaving 10 bases between them. Germline lookup yields CDR1 MDHEN and CDR2 SYDVKM. CDR3 coding DNA: TGTGCCAGCACACCCCCCAGCTCCTACAATGAGCAGTTCTTC. It encodes CASTPPSSYNEQFF.

The chain uses TRBV29-1 and TRBJ2-1, with D unclear. Per germline, CDR1 SQVTM and CDR2 ANQGSEA. Trimming removed 6 bases at V and 9 bases at J, with 18 bases between. The CDR3 is 13 amino acids. The CDR3 region is CSVLPPGKGEQFF. As DNA, the CDR3 is TGCAGCGTCCTCCCTCCGGGCAAGGGTGAGCAGTTCTTC.

This clonotype was found a few times. The V call is TRBV15, the J call TRBJ2-2; no reliable D call. There are 17 residues in the CDR3. V dropped 1 base and J dropped 1 base, with 13 bases sitting between them. Germline CDR1 is LNHNV and CDR2 is YYDKDF (reference sequence). CDR3 in amino acids: CATSRGIGRRNTGELFF. The CDR3 coding sequence is TGTGCCACCAGCAGAGGAATTGGCAGGAGGAACACCGGGGAGCTGTTTTTT.

This clonotype showed up many times. This chain uses TRBV28 with TRBJ1-5; D ambiguous. Trimming shortened V by 5 bases and J by 0 bases, and 11 bases separated the two germline ends. The CDR3 sequence is 15 residues long. Germline V lookup: CDR1 MDHEN, CDR2 SYDVKM. Written as DNA, the CDR3 is TGTGCCAGCAGTCTTGCAGGTTATAGCAATCAGCCCCAGCATTTT. This sequence encodes CASSLAGYSNQPQHF.

This clonotype came up many times. The V call is TRBV28, the J call TRBJ2-2; 7 nucleotides line up with TRBD2. CDR3 length: 19 amino acids. J lost 0 bases, V lost 5 bases, and 15 bases had no gene match. Germline loops: CDR1 MDHEN, CDR2 SYDVKM. The CDR3 sequence is CASSPLDGSGKTNTGELFF. The CDR3, as DNA: TGTGCCAGCAGTCCCCTCGATGGGAGCGGGAAGACGAACACCGGGGAGCTGTTTTTT.

Notes on this clonotype: A far larger clone is only one base removed, so a read error is likely. Here the CDR3 reads CASSASGSSDTQYF. CDR3 sequence (DNA): TGTGCCAGCAGCGCTAGCGGGAGCTCAGATACGCAGTATTTT. V gene TRBV9 combines with J gene TRBJ2-3, with 10 bases fitting TRBD2. The germline V gene encodes CDR1 SGDLS and CDR2 YYNGEE. The CDR3 extends over 14 amino acids. V was clipped by 3 bases and J by 4 bases; unmatched bases: 2.

This sequence joins TRBV19 and TRBJ2-4; no definite D call. The CDR3 is 13 residues long. V was trimmed by 3 bases and J by 9 bases, leaving 12 bases between them. Germline V gene data show CDR1 as LNHDA and CDR2 as SQIVND (reference sequence). The CDR3 nucleotides are TGTGCCAGTAGTATGCCGGAGTCCGGCATTCAGTACTTC. This codes for CASSMPESGIQYF.

Many counts were recorded for this clonotype. The J gene is TRBJ2-7, the V gene TRBV28; the D gene is possibly TRBD2 (5 bases). V was trimmed by 6 bases and J by 0 bases, leaving 18 bases between them. From germline, CDR1 is MDHEN and CDR2 SYDVKM. The CDR3 spans 16 residues. The CDR3 region is CASRPSVGRFSYEQYF. The CDR3 DNA is TGTGCCAGCAGGCCCAGCGTTGGGAGATTCTCCTACGAGCAGTACTTC.

The chain combines TRBV6-9 with TRBJ2-7; tentatively, D is TRBD1 or TRBD2 (5 bases each). The CDR3 has 15 residues. The germline gives CDR1 MNHGY, CDR2 SVAAGI. The germline V and J ends were trimmed by 3 bases and 4 bases, with 16 bases remaining between them. For the CDR3, the DNA is TGTGCCAGCAGTTACTTGGGGGACGGAGGATACGAGCAGTACTTC. Residues: CASSYLGDGGYEQYF.

The table lists this clonotype with many counts. The gene calls are TRBV5-6 and TRBJ1-2, with TRBD1 as a possible D gene (5 bases). Trimming cost V 5 bases and J 7 bases, with 9 bases left between them. Germline loops: CDR1 SGHDT, CDR2 YYEEEE. The CDR3 totals 11 residues. The CDR3 coding sequence is TGTGCCAGCAGACGGGGCGGTGGCTACACCTTC. It codes for CASRRGGGYTF.

This clonotype was observed at least ten times. The chain is built from TRBV18 and TRBJ1-1; no definite D call. The germline V and J ends were trimmed by 3 bases and 2 bases, with 13 bases remaining between them. CDR1 and CDR2 (germline): KGHSH, LQKENI. This CDR3 spans 15 amino acids. CDR3: CASSPRSVSNTEAFF. CDR3 DNA sequence: TGTGCCAGCTCACCGAGGTCGGTTTCTAACACTGAAGCTTTCTTT.

The chain recombines TRBV20-1 with TRBJ2-7; D ambiguous. There are 13 residues in the CDR3. Germline V gene lookup returns CDR1 DFQATT and CDR2 SNEGSKA (reference sequence). The ends were cut back, 3 bases at V and 4 bases at J, with 13 bases in the middle. CDR3 bases: TGCAGTGCTAGTATTGCCGCCGTATACGAGCAGTACTTC. It specifies CSASIAAVYEQYF.

The chain joins TRBV14 to TRBJ2-5; D is unresolved. This CDR3 has 13 amino acids. V lost 0 bases and J lost 1, with 3 bases in between. CDR1 is SGHDN and CDR2 is FVKESK in the germline V gene. In nucleotides, the CDR3 is TGTGCCAGCAGCCAAGATCTCCAAGAGACCCAGTACTTC. It encodes CASSQDLQETQYF.

The sample holds many counts of this clonotype. The chain has TRBV20-1 and TRBJ2-1; D call uncertain. The germline V gene has CDR1 DFQATT and CDR2 SNEGSKA (reference sequence). V lost 0 bases to trimming and J lost 0 bases, with 6 bases between them. The CDR3 totals 14 residues. The CDR3 sequence: CSARDLVSYNEQFF. In nucleotides, the CDR3 is TGCAGTGCTAGAGACCTAGTCTCCTACAATGAGCAGTTCTTC.

Turning to this clonotype: A much more abundant neighbour one base away suggests this may be a read error. The V and J genes are TRBV12-3 or TRBV12-4 and TRBJ1-1; D is unresolved. The CDR3 extends over 16 amino acids. The germline V and J ends were trimmed by 7 bases and 6 bases, with 24 bases remaining between them. CDR3: CASTPAPGIGSAEAFF. CDR3 nucleotide sequence: TGTGCCAGCACCCCCGCACCCGGGATCGGGAGCGCTGAAGCTTTCTTT.

This clonotype has just a few counts. The rearrangement uses TRBV4-1 and TRBJ2-7; 7 bases fit TRBD2. After removal of 0 bases from V and 3 bases from J, the junction contained 5 bases not matched to a gene. The CDR3 consists of 15 residues. The V gene's germline CDR1 is MGHRA and CDR2 YSYEKL. The CDR3 DNA sequence: TGCGCCAGCAGCCAAGATGCTAGCGGAGACTACGAGCAGTACTTC. Translating gives CASSQDASGDYEQYF.

This clonotype appeared many times. V usage is TRBV7-2 and J usage is TRBJ2-5, with TRBD2 as a possible D gene (6 bases). The V end lost 0 bases, the J end lost 0 bases, and 14 bases lay between the germline ends. CDR1 is SGHTA, CDR2 FQGNSA, per germline. This CDR3 has 17 residues. The CDR3 coding sequence is TGTGCCAGCAGCTTAGCGCGGGGTAGCGCACACCAAGAGACCCAGTACTTC. It yields the protein CASSLARGSAHQETQYF.

This clonotype has more than one count but fewer than ten. This chain links TRBV5-1 with TRBJ1-2; D perhaps matches TRBD1 (5 bases). CDR1 is SGHRS, CDR2 YFSETQ, per germline. CDR3 length: 14 residues. Trimming pared 2 bases from V and 4 bases from J, leaving 12 bases between. The CDR3 reads CASSLSGLPYGYTF. The CDR3 region has the DNA TGCGCCAGCAGCTTATCGGGACTGCCCTATGGCTACACCTTC.

This clonotype turned up a few times. The V and J genes are TRBV11-2 and TRBJ2-7, with 9 bases fitting TRBD2. This CDR3 comprises 15 residues. Germline V gives CDR1 SGHAT, CDR2 FQNNGV. The trim removed 0 bases at V and 6 bases at J, leaving 6 bases unmatched. The CDR3 loop is CASSLDRGTSREQYF. The CDR3 nucleotides are TGTGCCAGCAGCTTAGATCGGGGGACTAGCCGCGAGCAGTACTTC.

This clonotype was detected only a few times. J is TRBJ1-1 and V is TRBV29-1; D possibly corresponds to TRBD1 (5 bases). Germline-derived CDR1 and CDR2 are SQVTM and ANQGSEA. The CDR3 length is 10 residues. The CDR3 sequence: CRAGVTEAFF. The CDR3, as DNA: TGCAGGGCGGGGGTCACTGAAGCTTTCTTT.

This chain's CDR3 is CAISESSGNTIYF. The CDR3 nucleotides are TGTGCCATCAGTGAGAGCTCTGGAAACACCATATATTTT. The gene calls are TRBV10-3 and TRBJ1-3; D call uncertain. CDR3 size: 13 residues. Looked up from germline, CDR1 is ENHRY and CDR2 is SYGVKD. Trimming removed 2 bases at V and 0 bases at J, with 2 bases between.